The following is a T cell receptor (beta chain) sequence with its context. This clone has only a few counts. What antigen it recognizes has not been identified. Base qualities were left out, and no much larger clone turns up one base away. This specimen belongs to a study of cytomegalovirus exposure and HLA in healthy donors (dated by TCRdb to about 2017). Some background on the complete study: In an earlier analysis of 450 to 750 of the donors, about 260 Gb of sequence data and 117 million unique TCR beta sequences from 150 million to 200 million T cells were reported. Rather than using new phenotypic data, the later analysis identified candidate immune exposures from TCR beta sequences and from how often those sequences occurred across donors. An early release covering 550 to 700 HLA-typed donors comprised about 300 gigabases of sequencing data and around 86 million unique TCR sequences. Class I and class II HLA loci were covered by the typing at four-digit resolution. High-throughput TCR immunosequencing, statistical association of individual TCRs with disease status, and machine learning were combined to predict cytomegalovirus infection status. To decide whether each TCR beta V gene segment behaved as functional or pseudogenic, an earlier analysis of fewer than 750 of the donors relied on high-throughput TCR beta sequencing. Donor age, sex, ethnicity and CMV serostatus were compiled together with the repertoire data. A later analysis re-analyzed previously published TCR beta repertoires from hundreds of donors and added high-resolution HLA genotyping to study TCR occurrence patterns. Because of strong linkage in the cohort, four to six DR-DQ haplotypes were treated as single units for association and clustering. The study was designed to test whether signatures of past pathogen exposure could be identified by cataloging public T cell receptors. In addition to the first cohort of 500 to 850 subjects, a separate validation cohort of approximately 110 different subjects was used. The number of donors typed differed by locus, with roughly 620-630 for A, B, C, DRB1 and DQB1, roughly 520 for DQA1, 600 to 610 for DPA1, and 472 for DPB1. Of the 350 to 450 genotyped donors, about 80% fell in the genetic ancestry cluster associated with self-reported Caucasian donors. A later genetic analysis took genome-wide SNP genotypes for about three fifths of the roughly 700 donors and used that subset as a discovery cohort. Among some 410 genotyped donors of the cohort, an average of approximately 250,000 unique TCR beta nucleotide sequences were sequenced per donor, 15% to 20% of them non-productive. All discovery cohort repertoires had been generated on a single sequencing platform. Using immunosequencing, the study profiled T cell repertoires from 500 to 800 subjects and related those repertoires to cytomegalovirus serostatus. General findings and caveats noted by the study authors: Because the 87-base-pair reads could not distinguish some IMGT-functional V segments, including TRBV6-2 and TRBV6-3, those segments were excluded. When HLA alleles, especially DR and DQ, strongly co-occurred, attributing TCR associations to individual alleles was difficult. Correlated functional status among segregating V segments might be attributable to linkage disequilibrium, but an unknown experimental factor could not be ruled out. This cohort had only TCR beta chains sequenced, and the lack of alpha or paired-chain data limited which features could be detected. About 15 rarely observed V segments, including chromosome 9 orphons, were excluded from the earlier analysis of several hundred of the donors because counts were too low. A later genetic analysis reported fewer N-insertions in productive TCRs among donors in an Asian-associated ancestry cluster than the roughly 700-donor mean. The study gave a list of under 200 TCR beta chains associated with cytomegalovirus. In a later analysis, HLA-associated TCR beta chains were found to be more clonally expanded and to have lower generation probabilities than equally common non-associated chains. It was suggested by the authors that the approach could potentially be generalized to other disease states and immunological phenotypes. According to a later analysis, parvovirus B19, influenza, CMV and Epstein-Barr virus appeared linked to several top co-occurrence clusters. A further reported finding was that TCR beta sequences accurately predicted the HLA-A and HLA-B alleles for most subjects in the first cohort. A group of highly shared sequence variants was considered likely to be a technical artifact of the sequencing pipeline. V-gene and J-gene trimming of TCR beta chains was associated with a missense DCLRE1C variant in a later genetic analysis, and the association was replicated in an independent cohort. Presence/absence analyses assumed roughly uniform sequencing depth across donors, an assumption that may not hold. According to a later analysis, TCR association rates differed among HLA loci, with DRB1 alleles showing the most associated TCRs and HLA-C alleles showing the fewest. According to a later analysis, most CMV-associated TCR beta chains appeared to be HLA-restricted, and the HLA associations seemed to be driven largely by CMV exposure. Across donors, most TCR sequences were observed very rarely, whereas some public TCRs were present in many individuals. The classifier was reported to diagnose cytomegalovirus status with high specificity and sensitivity in both the original and validation cohorts. In a later analysis, some 18,000 TCR beta sequences were associated with specific HLA alleles at a false discovery rate of 0.05. In an earlier analysis of around 600 of the donors, most TCR beta V segments were observed in productive rearrangements about 87% or about 30% of the time, broadly matching IMGT annotations. The only immune exposure information available for the cohort was CMV serostatus. Because HLA typing was missing for some donors at each locus, association tests included only the typed subset. In vitro tests confirmed that a few of the cytomegalovirus-associated TCR beta chains recognize cytomegalovirus antigens.

Receptor amplification or capture employed the immunoSEQ multiplex PCR assay. For the multiplex PCR, a mixture combining 60 forward primers for TCR Vbeta segments and 13 reverse primers for TCR Jbeta segments was used. The CDR3 region of rearranged TCR beta genes was amplified from genomic DNA with a multiplex PCR assay. The amplified TCR beta libraries were sequenced on the Illumina HiSeq System as 87-base-pair reads. Per the original workflow: Across the 600 to 700 repertoires, a later analysis counted 80 million or so unique TCR beta chains, roughly 11 million of which were shared by at least two donors. Raw reads were error-corrected and collapsed into unique sequences by a nearest-neighbor algorithm in which closely related sequences were merged to remove PCR and sequencing errors. Alignment of CDR3 sequences to IMGT reference sequences was used to assign V, D and J gene segments. For a sequence to be retained, a match of at least six nucleotides to both a V gene segment and a J gene segment was required. Rearrangements were called productive when the CDR3 lacked stop codons and stayed in frame with V and J; all others were non-productive. CDR3 was defined by IMGT convention, running from the second conserved V-encoded cysteine to the conserved J-encoded phenylalanine. The earlier analysis of about 590 of the donors excluded sequences that lacked an unambiguous match to a single V gene segment. In an earlier analysis of a few hundred of the donors, a V segment was called functional when productive rearrangements were above 56.7%, and segregating when the standard deviation between donors exceeded 5%. A statistical classification framework was built to diagnose cytomegalovirus status from the catalog of TCR beta chain sequences. In a later analysis, V and J genes were assigned by comparing TCR nucleotide sequences against IMGT/GENE-DB human TR gene sequences. The TCRdist pipeline was used in a later analysis to assign CDR3 sequences and most-parsimonious VDJ recombination scenarios. In a later analysis, each TCR beta chain was defined by its CDR3 amino acid sequence together with its V-gene family, and reads lacking a unique V-gene family were excluded. A later analysis removed 592 highly shared, low-generation-probability nucleotide sequences to deal with suspected cross-contamination and a sequencing artifact. In a later analysis, a clonal expansion index for each public chain was calculated from normalized within-repertoire ranks of inferred template counts. Generation probabilities in a later analysis came from a VDJ recombination model fitted to out-of-frame rearrangements, and those results were checked against IGoR. Hypergeometric tests were used in a later analysis to score TCR-TCR, TCR-HLA and TCR-CMV co-occurrence, with a repertoire-size bias correction applied to the TCR pairs. In a later analysis, false discovery rates were estimated by permuting HLA or CMV assignments 20 times. In a later analysis, co-occurring TCRs were grouped using DBSCAN, and TCRdist sequence similarity was added for clustering within HLA-allele-positive subsets. Co-occurrence clustering excluded repertoires with fewer than 30,000 or more than 120,000 public chains, plus five with anomalous nucleotide sharing. The source is immuneACCESS, and TCRdb retained only in-frame sequences with V and J called. Part of the clones is not carried over; for the studies checked, unresolved V genes explain less than half of this, and the remainder is unexplained. That table furnishes V, J and clone size, whereas the DNA furnished D and trimming. This sample lists approximately 74,000 clones; 80% to 90% were detected once. Clones ranked in the top ten supply roughly 2.9% of the sample.

CDR1 LNHDA and CDR2 SQIVND were looked up in the germline V gene (reference sequence). Compared with germline, V lacks 0 bases and J lacks 5 bases; bases without a gene match: 9. From cysteine to phenylalanine, the CDR3 is 18 amino acids long. Left in the record is the CDR3 DNA by itself, 54 bases read in frame from the first base. In total, 500 to 700 healthy bone marrow donors made up the cohort. At the time of sampling, all cohort members were nominally healthy, though unrecorded immune exposures were likely present. The donor tested CMV seronegative, placing the donor among the 350 or so seronegative members of the cohort. Every donor gave a peripheral blood sample, and the peripheral blood mononuclear cells from that sample were used for TCR beta sequencing. The Qiagen DNeasy Blood Extraction Kit was used to extract genomic DNA from the blood cell samples.

The TCR was taken from a woman in her thirties in good health and CMV-seronegative. The chain employs TRBV19 and TRBJ2-3, and 12 junction bases match TRBD2. Input material: PBMCs. The DNA reads TGTGCCAGTAGTATAGATCCCTCTAGCGGGGGGGTTCAAGATACGCAGTATTTT. It translates to CASSIDPSSGGVQDTQYF.